Included here is one T cell receptor beta chain sequence, with context. Sequence at one end of the junction differs from germline and may be a read error. Germline-derived CDR1 and CDR2 are MNHNY and SVGAGI (reference sequence). The CDR3 runs to 16 residues. These data come from a study of neurological immune-mediated disorders. TCRdb fed the 5' RACE reads into MiXCR, producing one record per CDR3 protein. The data contain fewer than 85,000 distinct CDR3 sequences, 3.5% to 5% of them seen just once; the ten biggest clones take up 1% to 1.5%. This TCR was sampled from a man younger than 45 with multiple sclerosis. J is TRBJ2-2 and V is TRBV6-6, with 8 bases that match TRBD1. Input material: PBMCs. The CDR3 is CASSNRDRSNTGEMFF. The DNA for the CDR3 is TGTGCCAGCAGTAACCGGGACAGGTCCAACACCGGGGAGATGTTTTTT.